Listed below are T cell receptor beta chains from one sample, sequenced in a study of blood T cell repertoires in COVID-19. Clones were sequenced by immunoSEQ multiplex PCR, and TCRdb holds only the in-frame ones, with some missing. The top ten hold 1.1% of the sample, which has a few hundred thousand clones, approximately 92% seen once. The specimen was PBMCs or T cells enriched from blood (not recorded which). All receptors derive from a man aged 30 to 39 who had recovered from COVID-19. The CDR3 runs from the conserved cysteine through the conserved F or W. A D gene is named only where the DNA matches it firmly. Size is stated for part of the rows, as once, few or many counts, or as a class when the clone is expanded.

>TRBV6-1|NA|TRBJ2-5|TRBD2
CASSATSGIGEREAQYF
TGTGCCAGCAGTGCAACTAGCGGGATAGGTGAGCGAGAGGCCCAGTACTTC
>TRBV12-3/TRBV12-4|NA|TRBJ1-2|NA
CASSPRGAVFYTF
TGTGCCAGCAGCCCCCGGGGGGCAGTTTTCTACACCTTC
>TRBV5-4|NA|TRBJ2-5|NA
CASRDLVLETQYF
TGTGCCAGCCGGGATTTGGTCTTAGAGACCCAGTACTTC
>TRBV6-1|NA|TRBJ2-7|TRBD1
CASSDRTGGNYEQYF
TGTGCCAGCAGTGACAGGACAGGGGGAAACTACGAGCAGTACTTC
>TRBV3-1/TRBV3-2|NA|TRBJ2-2|NA
CASTPGGTGELFF
TGTGCCAGCACTCCCGGGGGCACCGGGGAGCTGTTTTTT
>TRBV19|NA|TRBJ2-2|NA
CASMEDVGELFF
TGTGCCAGTATGGAGGACGTCGGGGAGCTGTTTTTT
>TRBV7-9|NA|TRBJ2-7|NA
CASRGASVYEQYF
TGTGCCAGCAGGGGGGCTTCGGTTTACGAGCAGTACTTC
>TRBV5-6|many|TRBJ2-3|TRBD1
CASSLRDRGTDTQYF
TGTGCCAGCAGTCTGAGGGACAGGGGCACAGATACGCAGTATTTT
>TRBV30|NA|TRBJ1-1|NA
CAWSVQVKNTEAFF
TGTGCCTGGAGTGTACAGGTTAAGAACACTGAAGCTTTCTTT
>TRBV25-1|NA|TRBJ1-5|NA
CASSGAAVNQPQHF
TGTGCCAGCAGTGGGGCAGCGGTCAATCAGCCCCAGCATTTT
>TRBV7-9|NA|TRBJ1-5|NA
CASSFSGGQPQHF
TGTGCCAGCAGCTTTTCGGGGGGCCAGCCCCAGCATTTT
>TRBV5-1|NA|TRBJ1-4|NA
CATRGSTNEKLFF
TGCGCCACCCGAGGGTCAACTAATGAAAAACTGTTTTTT
>TRBV9|NA|TRBJ2-3|TRBD2
CASSAALAGPRPSTDTQYF
TGTGCCAGCAGCGCCGCCCTAGCGGGCCCGCGTCCTAGCACAGATACGCAGTATTTT
>TRBV21-1|NA|TRBJ1-2|NA
CASSKGLPGAYYGYTF
TGTGCCAGCAGCAAAGGTCTGCCAGGGGCTTACTATGGCTACACCTTC
>TRBV12-5|NA|TRBJ2-6|NA
CASELVLTF
TGTGCTAGTGAGCTCGTCCTGACTTTC
>TRBV7-6|NA|TRBJ1-3|NA
CASSRGEGLSNTIYF
TGTGCCAGCAGCCGAGGAGAGGGTTTGTCAAACACCATATATTTT
>TRBV6-2/TRBV6-3|NA|TRBJ1-5|TRBD1
CASSTGGNQPQHF
TGTGCCAGCAGTACAGGGGGCAATCAGCCCCAGCATTTT
>TRBV7-9|NA|TRBJ1-5|TRBD1
CASSPQGAGNQPQHF
TGTGCCAGCAGCCCACAGGGGGCTGGCAATCAGCCCCAGCATTTT
>TRBV3-1/TRBV3-2|NA|TRBJ1-2|NA
CASMTQGVYGYTF
TGTGCCAGCATGACACAGGGAGTCTATGGCTACACCTTC
>TRBV10-3|NA|TRBJ2-7|TRBD2
CATGGAGGYEQYF
TGTGCCACCGGTGGGGCGGGGGGCTACGAGCAGTACTTC
>TRBV18|few|TRBJ1-2|TRBD1
CASSNQGQGALGYTF
TGTGCCAGCTCAAACCAGGGACAGGGTGCCCTTGGCTACACCTTC
>TRBV11-2|once|TRBJ2-1|TRBD1
CASSLGGTVELEQFF
TGTGCCAGCAGCTTAGGGGGGACAGTGGAATTGGAGCAGTTCTTC
>TRBV15|once|TRBJ1-2|NA
CATSSYGGAGYGYTF
TGTGCCACCAGCTCCTATGGGGGGGCTGGCTATGGCTACACCTTC
>TRBV18|NA|TRBJ1-2|NA
CASSPITGSSNYGYTF
TGTGCCAGCTCACCAATCACAGGCAGTTCCAACTATGGCTACACCTTC
>TRBV7-2|NA|TRBJ2-1|TRBD1
CASSLTGLTEQFF
TGTGCCAGCAGCTTGACAGGGCTGACTGAGCAGTTCTTC
>TRBV7-2|NA|TRBJ2-1|NA
CASRLTSFPYEEQFF
TGTGCCAGCAGGTTAACTAGTTTTCCATATGAGGAGCAGTTCTTC
>TRBV5-1|NA|TRBJ1-1|TRBD1
CASSSWSGGAAEAFF
TGCGCCAGCAGCTCCTGGTCAGGGGGCGCCGCTGAAGCTTTCTTT
>TRBV4-1|NA|TRBJ2-7|TRBD1
CASSQLDRGNVFYEQYF
TGCGCCAGCAGCCAATTGGACAGGGGGAATGTCTTCTACGAGCAGTACTTC
>TRBV18|NA|TRBJ1-5|NA
CASSLRRTDSFNSNQPQHF
TGTGCCAGCTCACTGCGGAGGACGGACTCTTTTAATAGCAATCAGCCCCAGCATTTT
>TRBV29-1|NA|TRBJ1-1|TRBD1
CSVKGRGRLEAFF
TGCAGCGTTAAAGGCAGGGGGCGTCTTGAAGCTTTCTTT
>TRBV28|NA|TRBJ1-2|NA
CASTATDYGYTF
TGTGCCAGCACCGCAACGGACTATGGCTACACCTTC
>TRBV18|NA|TRBJ1-1|NA
CASSPSQNTEAFF
TGTGCCAGCTCACCATCACAGAACACTGAAGCTTTCTTT